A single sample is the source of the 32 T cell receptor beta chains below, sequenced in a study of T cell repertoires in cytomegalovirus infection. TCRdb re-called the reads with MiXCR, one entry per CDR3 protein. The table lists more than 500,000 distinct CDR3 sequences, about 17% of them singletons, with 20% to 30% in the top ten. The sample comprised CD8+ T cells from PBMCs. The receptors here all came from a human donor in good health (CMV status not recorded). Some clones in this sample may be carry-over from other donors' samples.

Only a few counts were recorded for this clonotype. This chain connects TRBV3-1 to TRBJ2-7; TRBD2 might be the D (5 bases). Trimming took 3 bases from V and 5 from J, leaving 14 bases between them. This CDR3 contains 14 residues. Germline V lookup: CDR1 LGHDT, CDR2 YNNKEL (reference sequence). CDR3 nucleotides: TGTGCCAGCAGCCATAGAGGGAGTATAGACGAGCAGTACTTC. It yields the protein CASSHRGSIDEQYF.

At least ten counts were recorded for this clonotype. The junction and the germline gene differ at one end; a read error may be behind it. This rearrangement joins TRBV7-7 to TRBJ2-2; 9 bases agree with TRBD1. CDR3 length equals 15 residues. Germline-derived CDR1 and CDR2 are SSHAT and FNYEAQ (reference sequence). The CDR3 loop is CASSVDRGHTGELFF. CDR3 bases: TGTGCTAGCAGCGTGGACAGGGGACACACCGGGGAGCTGTTTTTT.

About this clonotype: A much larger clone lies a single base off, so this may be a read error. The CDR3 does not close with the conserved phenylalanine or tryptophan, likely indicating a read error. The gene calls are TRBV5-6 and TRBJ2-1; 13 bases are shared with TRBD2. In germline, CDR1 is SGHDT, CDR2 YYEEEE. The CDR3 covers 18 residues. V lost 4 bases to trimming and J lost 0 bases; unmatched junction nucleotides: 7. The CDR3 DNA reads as TGTGCCAGCAGCGGTCGCGGGACTAGCGGGGCCTCCTACAATGAGCAGTTCTTA. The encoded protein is CASSGRGTSGASYNEQFL.

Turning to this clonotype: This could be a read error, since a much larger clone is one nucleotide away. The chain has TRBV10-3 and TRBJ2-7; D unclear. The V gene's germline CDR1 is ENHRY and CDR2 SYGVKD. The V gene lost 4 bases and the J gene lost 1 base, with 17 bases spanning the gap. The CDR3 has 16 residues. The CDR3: CAISGAIEPTSYEQYF. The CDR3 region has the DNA TGTGCCATCAGTGGGGCGATAGAACCCACTTCCTACGAGCAGTACTTC.

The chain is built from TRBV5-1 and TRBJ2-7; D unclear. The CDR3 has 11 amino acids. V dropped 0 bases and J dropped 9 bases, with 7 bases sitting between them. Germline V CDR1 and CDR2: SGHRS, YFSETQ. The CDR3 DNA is TGCGCCAGCAGCTTGGGAGACGTGCAGTACTTC. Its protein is CASSLGDVQYF.

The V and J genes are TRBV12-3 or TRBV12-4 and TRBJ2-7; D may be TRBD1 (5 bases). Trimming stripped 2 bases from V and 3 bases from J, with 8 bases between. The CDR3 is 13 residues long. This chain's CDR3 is CASSLQQDYEQYF. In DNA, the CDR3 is TGTGCCAGCAGTTTACAACAGGACTACGAGCAGTACTTC.

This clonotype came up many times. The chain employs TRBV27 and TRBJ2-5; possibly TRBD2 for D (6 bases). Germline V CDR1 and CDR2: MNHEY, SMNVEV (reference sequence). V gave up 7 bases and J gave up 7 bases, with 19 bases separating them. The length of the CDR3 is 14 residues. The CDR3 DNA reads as TGTGCCAGCAAGGAGGGCGGTGGTTGGGGGACCCAGTACTTC. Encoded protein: CASKEGGGWGTQYF.

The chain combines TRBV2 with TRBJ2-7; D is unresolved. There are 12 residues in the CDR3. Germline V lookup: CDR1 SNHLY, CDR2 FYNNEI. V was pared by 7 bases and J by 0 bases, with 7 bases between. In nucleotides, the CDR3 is TGTGCCAGCATTGGGCCCTCCTACGAGCAGTACTTC. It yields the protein CASIGPSYEQYF.

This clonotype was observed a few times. For the CDR3, the DNA is TGTGCCAGCGGAATAGCAGAGATTGAGCAGTACTTC. Encoded protein: CASGIAEIEQYF. This chain joins TRBV27 and TRBJ2-7; D is uncertain. V was pared by 8 bases and J by 7 bases, with 15 bases between. In germline, CDR1 is MNHEY, CDR2 SMNVEV (reference sequence). This CDR3 is 12 amino acids long.

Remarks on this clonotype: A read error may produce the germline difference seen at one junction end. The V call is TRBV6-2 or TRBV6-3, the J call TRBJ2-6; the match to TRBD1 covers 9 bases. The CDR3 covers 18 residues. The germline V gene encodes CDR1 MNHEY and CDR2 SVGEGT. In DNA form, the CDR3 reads TGTGCCAGCACCCCCCCGGGACAGGGTACATCTGGGGCCAACGTCCTGGGTTTC. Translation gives CASTPPGQGTSGANVLGF.

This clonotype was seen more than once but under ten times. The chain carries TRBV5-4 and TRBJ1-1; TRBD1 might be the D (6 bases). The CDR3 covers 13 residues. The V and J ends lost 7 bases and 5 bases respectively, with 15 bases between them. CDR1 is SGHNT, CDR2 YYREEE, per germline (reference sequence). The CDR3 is CASPGASGTEAFF. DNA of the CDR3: TGTGCCAGCCCAGGGGCCTCGGGGACTGAAGCTTTCTTT. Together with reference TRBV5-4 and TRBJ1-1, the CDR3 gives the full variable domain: ETGVTQSPTHLIKTRGQQVTLRCSSQSGHNTVSWYQQALGQGPQFIFQYYREEENGRGNFPPRFSGLQFPNYSSELNVNALELDDSALYLCASPGASGTEAFFGQGTRLTVV.

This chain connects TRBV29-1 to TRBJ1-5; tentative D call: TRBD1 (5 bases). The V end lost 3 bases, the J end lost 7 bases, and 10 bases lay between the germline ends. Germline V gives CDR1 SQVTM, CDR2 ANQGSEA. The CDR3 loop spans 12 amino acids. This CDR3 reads CSVEGQPQPQHF. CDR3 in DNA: TGCAGCGTTGAGGGGCAACCCCAGCCCCAGCATTTT.

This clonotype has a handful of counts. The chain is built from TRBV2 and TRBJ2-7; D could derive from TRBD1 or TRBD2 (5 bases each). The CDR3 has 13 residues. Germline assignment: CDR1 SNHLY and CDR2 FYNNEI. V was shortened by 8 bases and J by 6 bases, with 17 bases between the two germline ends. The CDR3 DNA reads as TGTGCCAGCCCCCGGGACCCTAGGGGCGAGCAGTACTTC. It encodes CASPRDPRGEQYF.

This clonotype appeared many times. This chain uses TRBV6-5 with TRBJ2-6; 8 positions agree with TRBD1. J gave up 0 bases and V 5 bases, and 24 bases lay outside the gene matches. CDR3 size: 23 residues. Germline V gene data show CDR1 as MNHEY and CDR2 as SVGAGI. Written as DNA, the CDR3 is TGTGCCAGCAGTCCAACACCGGACAGGGAAGGAACGGGAGAGCCCTCTGGGGCCAACGTCCTGACTTTC. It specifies CASSPTPDREGTGEPSGANVLTF.

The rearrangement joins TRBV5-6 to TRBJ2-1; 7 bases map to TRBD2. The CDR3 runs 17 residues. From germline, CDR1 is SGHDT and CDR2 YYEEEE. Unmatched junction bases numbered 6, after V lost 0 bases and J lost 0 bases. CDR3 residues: CASSLVGTTGSYNEQFF. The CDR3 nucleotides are TGTGCCAGCAGCTTGGTTGGGACTACCGGCTCCTACAATGAGCAGTTCTTC.

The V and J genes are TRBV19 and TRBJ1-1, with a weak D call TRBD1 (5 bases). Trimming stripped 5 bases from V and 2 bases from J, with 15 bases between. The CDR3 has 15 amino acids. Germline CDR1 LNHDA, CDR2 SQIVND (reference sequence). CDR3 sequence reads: CASSYRGRSNTEAFF. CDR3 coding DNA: TGTGCCAGTAGTTATCGGGGACGGAGCAACACTGAAGCTTTCTTT. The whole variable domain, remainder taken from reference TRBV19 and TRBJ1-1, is DGGITQSPKYLFRKEGQNVTLSCEQNLNHDAMYWYRQDPGQGLRLIYYSQIVNDFQKGDIAEGYSVSREKKESFPLTVTSAQKNPTAFYLCASSYRGRSNTEAFFGQGTRLTVV.

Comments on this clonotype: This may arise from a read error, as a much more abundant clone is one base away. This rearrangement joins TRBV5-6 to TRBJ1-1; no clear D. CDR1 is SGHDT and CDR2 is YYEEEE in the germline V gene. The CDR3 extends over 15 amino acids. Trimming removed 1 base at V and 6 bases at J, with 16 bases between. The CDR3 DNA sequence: TGTGCCAGCAGCTTGAGTCCAGTTCGAAACTCTGAAGCTTTCTTT. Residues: CASSLSPVRNSEAFF.

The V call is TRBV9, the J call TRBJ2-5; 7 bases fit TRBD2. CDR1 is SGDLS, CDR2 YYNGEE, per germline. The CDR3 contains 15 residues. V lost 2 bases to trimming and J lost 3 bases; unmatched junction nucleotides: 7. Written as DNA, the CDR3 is TGTGCCAGCAGCGTTGGAGGGAGGGCCGAAGAGACCCAGTACTTC. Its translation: CASSVGGRAEETQYF.

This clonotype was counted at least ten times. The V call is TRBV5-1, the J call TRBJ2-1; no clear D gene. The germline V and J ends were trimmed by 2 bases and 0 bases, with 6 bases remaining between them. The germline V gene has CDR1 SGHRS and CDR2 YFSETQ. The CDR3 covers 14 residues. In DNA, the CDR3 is TGCGCCAGCAGCTTCGCAGCCTCCTACAATGAGCAGTTCTTC. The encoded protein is CASSFAASYNEQFF.

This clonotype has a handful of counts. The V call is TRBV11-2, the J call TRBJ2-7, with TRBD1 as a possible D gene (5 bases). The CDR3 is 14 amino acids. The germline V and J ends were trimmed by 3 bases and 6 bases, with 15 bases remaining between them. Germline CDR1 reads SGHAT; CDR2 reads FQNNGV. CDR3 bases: TGTGCCAGCAGCTTCGGCTCCCAGGGTGGCGAGCAGTACTTC. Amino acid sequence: CASSFGSQGGEQYF. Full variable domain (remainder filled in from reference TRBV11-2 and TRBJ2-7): EAGVAQSPRYKIIEKRQSVAFWCNPISGHATLYWYQQILGQGPKLLIQFQNNGVVDDSQLPKDRFSAERLKGVDSTLKIQPAKLEDSAVYLCASSFGSQGGEQYFGPGTRLTVT.

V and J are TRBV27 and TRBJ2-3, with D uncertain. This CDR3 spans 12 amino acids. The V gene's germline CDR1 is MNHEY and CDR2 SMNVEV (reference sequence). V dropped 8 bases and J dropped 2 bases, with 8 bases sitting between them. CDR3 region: CASLADTDTQYF. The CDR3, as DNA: TGTGCCAGCCTGGCGGACACAGATACGCAGTATTTT.

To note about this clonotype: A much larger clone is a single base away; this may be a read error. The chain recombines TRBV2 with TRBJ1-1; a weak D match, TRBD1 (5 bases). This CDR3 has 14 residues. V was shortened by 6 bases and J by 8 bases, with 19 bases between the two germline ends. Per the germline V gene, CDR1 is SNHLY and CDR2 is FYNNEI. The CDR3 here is CASRPRPGLPEAFF. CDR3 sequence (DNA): TGTGCCAGCAGACCTAGACCGGGGCTCCCCGAAGCTTTCTTT.

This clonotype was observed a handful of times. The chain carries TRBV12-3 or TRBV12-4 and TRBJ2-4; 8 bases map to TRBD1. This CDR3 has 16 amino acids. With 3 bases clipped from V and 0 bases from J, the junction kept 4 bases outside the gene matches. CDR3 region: CASSFLQGAAKNIQYF. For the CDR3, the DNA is TGTGCCAGCAGTTTTCTCCAGGGGGCAGCCAAAAACATTCAGTACTTC.

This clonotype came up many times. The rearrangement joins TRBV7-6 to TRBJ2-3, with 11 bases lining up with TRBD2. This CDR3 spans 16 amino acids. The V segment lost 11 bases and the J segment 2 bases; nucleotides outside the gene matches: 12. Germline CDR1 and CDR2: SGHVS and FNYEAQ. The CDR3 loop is CACFGTSGGATDTQYF. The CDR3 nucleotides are TGTGCCTGCTTCGGGACTAGCGGAGGGGCCACAGATACGCAGTATTTT.

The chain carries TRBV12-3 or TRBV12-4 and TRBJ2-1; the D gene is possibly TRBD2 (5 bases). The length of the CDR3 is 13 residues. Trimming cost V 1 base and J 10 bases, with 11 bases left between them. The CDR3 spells CASSLDSGSEQFF. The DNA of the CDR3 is TGTGCCAGCAGTTTAGACTCTGGGAGCGAGCAGTTCTTC.

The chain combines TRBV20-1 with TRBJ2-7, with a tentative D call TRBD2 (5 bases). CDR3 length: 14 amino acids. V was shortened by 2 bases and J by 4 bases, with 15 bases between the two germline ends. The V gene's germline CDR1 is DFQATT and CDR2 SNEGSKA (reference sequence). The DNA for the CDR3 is TGCAGTGCTAGAAATATGGACGGGAATTACGAGCAGTACTTC. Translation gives CSARNMDGNYEQYF.

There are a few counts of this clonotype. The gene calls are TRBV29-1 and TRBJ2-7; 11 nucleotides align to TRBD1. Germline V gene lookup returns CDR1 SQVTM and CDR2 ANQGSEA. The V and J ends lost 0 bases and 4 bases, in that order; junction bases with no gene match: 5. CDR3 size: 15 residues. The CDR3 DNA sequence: TGCAGCGTTGAAGATCTTGGGACAGGGGGTTACGAGCAGTACTTC. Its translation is CSVEDLGTGGYEQYF.

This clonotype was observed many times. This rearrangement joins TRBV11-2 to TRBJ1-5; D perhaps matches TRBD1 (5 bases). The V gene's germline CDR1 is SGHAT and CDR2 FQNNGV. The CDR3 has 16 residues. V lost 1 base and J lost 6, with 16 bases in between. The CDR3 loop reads CASSLGVPSGGQPQHF. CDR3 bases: TGTGCCAGCAGCTTAGGCGTACCCTCCGGGGGTCAGCCCCAGCATTTT.

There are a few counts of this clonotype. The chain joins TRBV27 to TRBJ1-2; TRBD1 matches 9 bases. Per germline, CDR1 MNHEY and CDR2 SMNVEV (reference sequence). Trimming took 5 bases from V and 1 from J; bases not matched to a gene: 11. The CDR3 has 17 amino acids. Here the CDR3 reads CASSELSRDRVNYGYTF. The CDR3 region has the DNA TGTGCCAGCAGTGAACTCTCCCGGGACAGGGTTAACTATGGCTACACCTTC.

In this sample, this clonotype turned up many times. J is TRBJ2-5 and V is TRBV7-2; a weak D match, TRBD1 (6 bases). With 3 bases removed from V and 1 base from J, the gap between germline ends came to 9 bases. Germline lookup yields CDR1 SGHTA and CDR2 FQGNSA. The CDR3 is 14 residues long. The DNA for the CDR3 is TGTGCCAGCAGCTTTCGGGACACCCAAGAGACCCAGTACTTC. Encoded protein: CASSFRDTQETQYF.

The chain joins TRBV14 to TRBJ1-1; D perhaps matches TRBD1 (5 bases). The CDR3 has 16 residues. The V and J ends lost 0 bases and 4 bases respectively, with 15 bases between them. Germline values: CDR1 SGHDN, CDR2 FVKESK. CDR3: CASSQDFPGSPTEAFF. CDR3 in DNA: TGTGCCAGCAGCCAAGATTTCCCAGGGTCACCCACTGAAGCTTTCTTT.

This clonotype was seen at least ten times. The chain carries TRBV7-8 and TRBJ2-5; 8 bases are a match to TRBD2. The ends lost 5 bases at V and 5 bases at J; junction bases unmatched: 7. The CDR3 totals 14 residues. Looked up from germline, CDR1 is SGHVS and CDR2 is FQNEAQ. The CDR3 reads CASSISGVGETQYF. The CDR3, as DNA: TGTGCCAGCAGCATTAGCGGGGTGGGGGAGACCCAGTACTTC.